These 24 T cell receptor beta chains were all obtained from the same sample, sequenced in a study of cytomegalovirus exposure and HLA in healthy donors. The PCR made use of 60 Vbeta and 13 Jbeta primers. Produced via immunoSEQ multiplex PCR; TCRdb's table is partial and in-frame only. The sample has 180,000 or so clones; 76% are singletons. Sequencing was performed on PBMCs. These receptors came from a man younger than 35 in good health and CMV-seronegative.

J is TRBJ1-4 and V is TRBV5-1; D not certain. CDR1 SGHRS and CDR2 YFSETQ come from the germline V gene. The V end was cut by 5 bases, the J end by 4 bases, with 9 bases between. The CDR3 sequence is 13 residues long. The CDR3 nucleotides read TGCGCCAGCAGTTGGAGGGATAATGAAAAACTGTTTTTT. Translating gives CASSWRDNEKLFF.

The genes are TRBV2 and TRBJ2-7, with D unresolved. The CDR3 length is 11 residues. Germline CDR1 SNHLY, CDR2 FYNNEI. The V and J ends lost 6 bases and 6 bases respectively, with 9 bases between them. The CDR3 sequence: CASRRRIEQYF. In DNA form, the CDR3 reads TGTGCCAGCAGAAGGCGGATCGAGCAGTACTTC.

This chain links TRBV28 with TRBJ1-1, with D perhaps matching TRBD1 (6 bases). Per germline, CDR1 MDHEN and CDR2 SYDVKM. V lost 3 bases and J lost 5, with 13 bases in between. The CDR3 sequence is 14 residues long. CDR3 DNA sequence: TGTGCCAGCAGTTTGGGGGGGGCTGAGACTGAAGCTTTCTTT. It specifies CASSLGGAETEAFF.

This clone turned up a few times. This chain uses TRBV29-1 with TRBJ2-5; 8 bases map to TRBD2. This CDR3 is 14 amino acids long. Trimming at V came to 7 bases and at J to 6 bases, leaving 13 bases not matched to a gene. CDR1 is SQVTM, CDR2 ANQGSEA, per germline. CDR3 sequence reads: CSASPGLVSKTQYF. The CDR3 region has the DNA TGCAGCGCCAGCCCGGGACTAGTCTCGAAGACCCAGTACTTC.

The table lists this clone with a few counts. This chain uses TRBV5-1 with TRBJ2-3; TRBD1 matches at 9 bases. Looked up from germline, CDR1 is SGHRS and CDR2 is YFSETQ. This CDR3 is built from 15 residues. The ends lost 4 bases at V and 5 bases at J; junction bases unmatched: 8. The CDR3 protein is CASSPGTGLVDTQYF. In DNA, the CDR3 is TGCGCCAGCAGCCCAGGGACAGGGTTGGTAGATACGCAGTATTTT. The entire variable domain, with the rest obtained from reference TRBV5-1 and TRBJ2-3, is as follows: KAGVTQTPRYLIKTRGQQVTLSCSPISGHRSVSWYQQTPGQGLQFLFEYFSETQRNKGNFPGRFSGRQFSNSRSEMNVSTLELGDSALYLCASSPGTGLVDTQYFGPGTRLTVL.

This chain's CDR3 is CAWSLTGATHYEQYF. The CDR3 DNA follows: TGTGCCTGGAGTCTCACGGGTGCTACCCACTACGAGCAGTACTTC. V usage is TRBV30 and J usage is TRBJ2-7; no clear D gene. The V and J ends lost 2 bases and 3 bases respectively, with 17 bases between them. The germline gives CDR1 GTSNPN, CDR2 SVGIG (reference sequence). The CDR3 length is 15 residues.

This clone was found a few times. CDR3 nucleotide sequence: TGCGCCAGCAGCCAAGATATAAGGGGGAATGAGCAGTTCTTC. Residues: CASSQDIRGNEQFF. This chain links TRBV4-1 with TRBJ2-1, with D possibly TRBD1 on 6 matching bases. The CDR3 is made up of 14 amino acids. V was cut by 0 bases and J by 7 bases, with 10 bases left in between. Germline CDR1 reads MGHRA; CDR2 reads YSYEKL.

V gene TRBV5-4 combines with J gene TRBJ1-2; 10 bases fit TRBD1. The CDR3 length is 15 residues. J was trimmed by 6 bases and V by 4 bases; bases with no gene match: 9. Germline lookup yields CDR1 SGHNT and CDR2 YYREEE (reference sequence). CDR3 amino acids: CASSPGTGERDGYTF. In nucleotides, the CDR3 is TGTGCCAGCAGCCCAGGGACAGGGGAGAGGGATGGCTACACCTTC.

This clone has just one count. J is TRBJ2-1 and V is TRBV27; TRBD1 matches at 8 bases. Germline V gene lookup returns CDR1 MNHEY and CDR2 SMNVEV (reference sequence). CDR3 length: 17 residues. Trimming at V came to 6 bases and at J to 4 bases, leaving 14 bases not matched to a gene. CDR3 residues: CASSPAQGARSYNEQFF. The CDR3 DNA is TGTGCCAGCAGCCCTGCCCAGGGGGCCCGATCGTACAATGAGCAGTTCTTC.

There are a few counts of this clone. The chain is built from TRBV29-1 and TRBJ1-1; D ambiguous. The CDR3 is 10 amino acids. From germline, CDR1 is SQVTM and CDR2 ANQGSEA. V was shortened by 7 bases and J by 1 base, with 4 bases between the two germline ends. In DNA form, the CDR3 reads TGCAGCGGTAAGAACACTGAAGCTTTCTTT. It translates to CSGKNTEAFF.

The chain has TRBV10-3 and TRBJ1-1; D ambiguous. The germline V and J ends were trimmed by 4 bases and 4 bases, with 7 bases remaining between them. Per germline, CDR1 ENHRY and CDR2 SYGVKD. The CDR3 totals 12 residues. CDR3 in amino acids: CAISGSGTEAFF. The CDR3 nucleotides are TGTGCCATCAGTGGAAGCGGCACTGAAGCTTTCTTT.

This clone was observed a few times. The rearrangement joins TRBV7-9 to TRBJ1-2, with a possible D match to TRBD1 (5 bases). Germline V gene data show CDR1 as SEHNR and CDR2 as FQNEAQ (reference sequence). The V and J ends lost 3 bases and 3 bases respectively, with 20 bases between them. This CDR3 contains 17 residues. This CDR3 reads CASSLTMVQDPYYGYTF. CDR3 nucleotide sequence: TGTGCCAGCAGCTTGACAATGGTACAGGACCCCTACTATGGCTACACCTTC.

The chain joins TRBV7-2 to TRBJ2-2; tentative D call: TRBD2 (5 bases). Per the germline V gene, CDR1 is SGHTA and CDR2 is FQGNSA. The CDR3 loop spans 15 amino acids. In nucleotides, the CDR3 is TGTGCAACCACCCGGGAACGGGTGAACACCGGGGAGCTGTTTTTT. Protein product: CATTRERVNTGELFF. Based on the CDR3 plus reference TRBV7-2 and TRBJ2-2, the full variable domain is GAGVSQSPSNKVTEKGKDVELRCDPISGHTALYWYRQSLGQGLEFLIYFQGNSAPDKSGLPSDRFSAERTGGSVSTLTIQRTQQEDSAVYLCATTRERVNTGELFFGEGSRLTVL.

V usage is TRBV6-1 and J usage is TRBJ1-1; D perhaps matches TRBD1 (6 bases). Trimming pared 2 bases from V and 5 bases from J, leaving 12 bases between. The length of the CDR3 is 14 residues. Per germline, CDR1 MNHNS and CDR2 SASEGT. The CDR3 spells CASSETMRGTEAFF. CDR3 DNA sequence: TGTGCCAGCAGTGAAACGATGAGGGGGACTGAAGCTTTCTTT.

The chain recombines TRBV28 with TRBJ1-2; 11 nucleotides align to TRBD1. With 5 bases clipped from V and 0 bases from J, the junction kept 8 bases outside the gene matches. The CDR3 runs to 17 residues. Germline loops: CDR1 MDHEN, CDR2 SYDVKM. The CDR3 DNA is TGTGCCAGCAGTCCTAAGGGACAGGGGGTTACTAACTATGGCTACACCTTC. It encodes CASSPKGQGVTNYGYTF.

The rearrangement joins TRBV21-1 to TRBJ2-7; TRBD1, the table's D call, was not compared with the DNA. TRBV21-1 is noted as a pseudogene. The CDR3 spans 19 residues. The DNA of the CDR3 is TGTGCCAGCAGCAAAAGGGTATCCCCTGCGGACAGGGACCCCGACGAGCAGTACTTC. Translation: CASSKRVSPADRDPDEQYF.

The chain combines TRBV7-9 with TRBJ2-3; TRBD2 aligns across 16 bases. CDR3 length equals 13 residues. From germline, CDR1 is SEHNR and CDR2 FQNEAQ (reference sequence). Unmatched junction bases numbered 1, after V lost 8 bases and J lost 8 bases. CDR3 nucleotide sequence: TGTGCCAGCGGGACTAGCGGGAGGGCTACGCAGTATTTT. As protein: CASGTSGRATQYF.

The chain recombines TRBV2 with TRBJ1-1; D unclear. The CDR3 runs 19 residues. V gave up 6 bases and J gave up 4 bases, with 30 bases separating them. Germline V CDR1 and CDR2: SNHLY, FYNNEI. CDR3 in amino acids: CASSHLRLLEGSSGTEAFF. The CDR3 nucleotides are TGTGCCAGCAGCCACTTGAGACTTCTGGAGGGATCTAGCGGCACTGAAGCTTTCTTT. Using reference TRBV2 and TRBJ1-1 for the parts outside the CDR3, the full variable domain is EPEVTQTPSHQVTQMGQEVILRCVPISNHLYFYWYRQILGQKVEFLVSFYNNEISEKSEIFDDQFSVERPDGSNFTLKIRSTKLEDSAMYFCASSHLRLLEGSSGTEAFFGQGTRLTVV.

The chain carries TRBV7-3 and TRBJ2-5; 8 bases agree with TRBD2. CDR1 SGHTA and CDR2 FQGTGA come from the germline V gene. V trimming: 5 bases; J trimming: 5 bases; junction bases outside the gene matches: 10. The CDR3 consists of 15 residues. CDR3 in amino acids: CASSPGGGNGETQYF. The CDR3 bases are TGTGCCAGCAGCCCCGGGGGGGGAAACGGGGAGACCCAGTACTTC.

J is TRBJ2-3 and V is TRBV5-1; D may be TRBD1 (6 bases). V gave up 3 bases and J gave up 0 bases, with 11 bases separating them. CDR1 SGHRS and CDR2 YFSETQ come from the germline V gene. The CDR3 is 15 amino acids. The CDR3 region has the DNA TGCGCCAGCAGCTCCGGACAGCGCAGCACAGATACGCAGTATTTT. Translated, it gives CASSSGQRSTDTQYF.

The chain has TRBV20-1 and TRBJ2-1; D not resolved. Germline CDR1 reads DFQATT; CDR2 reads SNEGSKA (reference sequence). The CDR3 consists of 11 residues. Trimming cost V 2 bases and J 13 bases, with 12 bases left between them. The CDR3 region is CSARSVGIQFF. In DNA, the CDR3 is TGCAGTGCTAGAAGTGTTGGCATCCAGTTCTTC.

The genes are TRBV6-1 and TRBJ1-1; no clear D gene. The V gene lost 5 bases and the J gene lost 5 bases, with 6 bases spanning the gap. This CDR3 is 11 amino acids long. From germline, CDR1 is MNHNS and CDR2 SASEGT. The CDR3 coding sequence is TGTGCCAGCAGTCGGGTGACTGAAGCTTTCTTT. It yields the protein CASSRVTEAFF.

The J gene is TRBJ1-2, the V gene TRBV6-5; D gene uncertain. The germline V and J ends were trimmed by 4 bases and 3 bases, with 15 bases remaining between them. This CDR3 is built from 15 residues. CDR1 is MNHEY, CDR2 SVGAGI, per germline. CDR3 in amino acids: CASSSPRVGDYGYTF. The CDR3 DNA reads TGTGCCAGCAGTTCCCCGCGGGTCGGGGACTATGGCTACACCTTC.

This chain uses TRBV11-3 with TRBJ1-5; no clear D. CDR1 and CDR2 (germline): SGHNT, YENEEA. The CDR3 is made up of 16 amino acids. Trimming cost V 5 bases and J 5 bases, with 19 bases left between them. The CDR3 sequence: CASSQNSGGGHQPQHF. The CDR3 nucleotides are TGTGCCAGCAGCCAAAACTCTGGTGGAGGGCATCAGCCCCAGCATTTT. Filled out from reference TRBV11-3 and TRBJ1-5, the complete variable domain reads EAGVVQSPRYKIIEKKQPVAFWCNPISGHNTLYWYLQNLGQGPELLIRYENEEAVDDSQLPKDRFSAERLKGVDSTLKIQPAELGDSAVYLCASSQNSGGGHQPQHFGDGTRLSIL.